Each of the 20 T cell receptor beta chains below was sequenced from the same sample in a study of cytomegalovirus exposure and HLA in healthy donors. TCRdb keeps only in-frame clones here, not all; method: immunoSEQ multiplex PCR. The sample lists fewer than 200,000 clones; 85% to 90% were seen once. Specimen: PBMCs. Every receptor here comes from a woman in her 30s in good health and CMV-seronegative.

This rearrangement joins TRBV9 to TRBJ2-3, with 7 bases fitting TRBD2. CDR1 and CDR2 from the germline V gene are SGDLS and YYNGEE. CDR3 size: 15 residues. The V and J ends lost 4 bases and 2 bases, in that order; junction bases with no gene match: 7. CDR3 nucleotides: TGTGCCAGCAGCCTGCAAAGCGGGAACACAGATACGCAGTATTTT. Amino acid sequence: CASSLQSGNTDTQYF.

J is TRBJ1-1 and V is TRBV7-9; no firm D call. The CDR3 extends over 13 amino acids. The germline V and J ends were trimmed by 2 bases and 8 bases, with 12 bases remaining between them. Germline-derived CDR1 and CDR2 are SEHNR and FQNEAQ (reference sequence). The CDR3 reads CASSLWPLIEAFF. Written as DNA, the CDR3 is TGTGCCAGCAGCTTATGGCCCCTTATCGAAGCTTTCTTT.

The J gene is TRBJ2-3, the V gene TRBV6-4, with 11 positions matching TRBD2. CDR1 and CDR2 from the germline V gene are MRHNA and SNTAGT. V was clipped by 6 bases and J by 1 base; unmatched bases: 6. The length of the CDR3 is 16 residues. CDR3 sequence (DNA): TGTGCCAGCAGCGTAACTAGCGGGGGCCGCACAGATACGCAGTATTTT. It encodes CASSVTSGGRTDTQYF.

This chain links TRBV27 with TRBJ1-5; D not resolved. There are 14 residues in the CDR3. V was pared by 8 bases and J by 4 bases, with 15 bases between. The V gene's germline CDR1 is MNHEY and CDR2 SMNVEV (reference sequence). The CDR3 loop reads CASRITVRNQPQHF. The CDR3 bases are TGTGCCAGCCGTATAACAGTACGGAATCAGCCCCAGCATTTT.

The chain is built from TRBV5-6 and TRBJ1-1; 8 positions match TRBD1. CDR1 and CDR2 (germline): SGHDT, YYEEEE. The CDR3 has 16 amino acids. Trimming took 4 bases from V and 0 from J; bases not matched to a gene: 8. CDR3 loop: CASSLGQGAMNTEAFF. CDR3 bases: TGTGCCAGCAGCCTCGGACAGGGAGCGATGAACACTGAAGCTTTCTTT.

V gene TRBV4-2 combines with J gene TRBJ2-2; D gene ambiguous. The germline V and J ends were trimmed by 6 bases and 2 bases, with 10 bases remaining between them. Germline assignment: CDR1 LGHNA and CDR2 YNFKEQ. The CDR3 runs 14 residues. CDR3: CASSRLSNTGELFF. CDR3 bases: TGTGCCAGCAGTCGACTCTCAAACACCGGGGAGCTGTTTTTT.

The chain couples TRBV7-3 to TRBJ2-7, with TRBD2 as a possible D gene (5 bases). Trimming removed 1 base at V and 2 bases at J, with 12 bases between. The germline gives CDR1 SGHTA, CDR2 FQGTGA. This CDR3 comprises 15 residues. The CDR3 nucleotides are TGTGCCAGCAGCTTAAGGGGTGGGAGCCCCTACGAGCAGTACTTC. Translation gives CASSLRGGSPYEQYF. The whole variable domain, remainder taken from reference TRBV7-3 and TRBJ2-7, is GAGVSQTPSNKVTEKGKYVELRCDPISGHTALYWYRQSLGQGPEFLIYFQGTGAADDSGLPNDRFFAVRPEGSVSTLKIQRTERGDSAVYLCASSLRGGSPYEQYFGPGTRLTVT.

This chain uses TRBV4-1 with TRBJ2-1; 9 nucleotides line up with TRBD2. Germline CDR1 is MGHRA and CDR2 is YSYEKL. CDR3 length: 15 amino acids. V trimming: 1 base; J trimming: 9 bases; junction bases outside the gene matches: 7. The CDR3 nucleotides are TGCGCCAGCAGCCAAGCGGGACTAGCTGATGGTGAGCAGTTCTTC. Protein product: CASSQAGLADGEQFF.

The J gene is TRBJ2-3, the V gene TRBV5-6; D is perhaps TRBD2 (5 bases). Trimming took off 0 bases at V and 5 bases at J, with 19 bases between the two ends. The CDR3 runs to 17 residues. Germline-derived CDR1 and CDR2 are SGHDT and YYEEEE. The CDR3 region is CASSLGRLLGVGDTQYF. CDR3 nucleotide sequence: TGTGCCAGCAGCTTGGGGAGGCTACTAGGAGTGGGAGATACGCAGTATTTT. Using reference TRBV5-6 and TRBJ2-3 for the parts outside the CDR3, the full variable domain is DAGVTQSPTHLIKTRGQQVTLRCSPKSGHDTVSWYQQALGQGPQFIFQYYEEEERQRGNFPDRFSGHQFPNYSSELNVNALLLGDSALYLCASSLGRLLGVGDTQYFGPGTRLTVL.

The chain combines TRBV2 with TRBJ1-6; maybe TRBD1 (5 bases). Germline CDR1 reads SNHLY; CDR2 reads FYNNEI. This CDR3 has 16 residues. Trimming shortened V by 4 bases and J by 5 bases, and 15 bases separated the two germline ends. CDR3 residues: CASSVYGTLNNSPLHF. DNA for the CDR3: TGTGCCAGCAGTGTGTACGGGACGCTAAATAATTCACCCCTCCACTTT. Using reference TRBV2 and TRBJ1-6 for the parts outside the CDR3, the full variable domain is EPEVTQTPSHQVTQMGQEVILRCVPISNHLYFYWYRQILGQKVEFLVSFYNNEISEKSEIFDDQFSVERPDGSNFTLKIRSTKLEDSAMYFCASSVYGTLNNSPLHFGNGTRLTVT.

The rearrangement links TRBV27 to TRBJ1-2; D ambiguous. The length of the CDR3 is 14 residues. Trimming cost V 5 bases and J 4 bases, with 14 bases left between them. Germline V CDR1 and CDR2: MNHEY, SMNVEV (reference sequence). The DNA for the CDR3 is TGTGCCAGCAGTGGGATACCGTCCAGCTATGGCTACACCTTC. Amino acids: CASSGIPSSYGYTF.

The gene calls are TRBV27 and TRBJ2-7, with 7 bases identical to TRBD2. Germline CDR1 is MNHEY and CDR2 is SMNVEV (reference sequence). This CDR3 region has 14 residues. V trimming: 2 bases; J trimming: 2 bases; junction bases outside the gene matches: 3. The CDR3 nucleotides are TGTGCCAGCAGTTTAGAGCGGGGCCCCTACGAGCAGTACTTC. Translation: CASSLERGPYEQYF.

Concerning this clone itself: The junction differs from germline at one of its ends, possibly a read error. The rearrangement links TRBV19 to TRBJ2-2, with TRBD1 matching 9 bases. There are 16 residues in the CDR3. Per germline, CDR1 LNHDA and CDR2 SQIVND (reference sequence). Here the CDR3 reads CASSVPGTGNIGELFF. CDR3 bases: TGTGCCAGTAGTGTTCCCGGGACAGGGAACATCGGGGAGCTGTTTTTT.

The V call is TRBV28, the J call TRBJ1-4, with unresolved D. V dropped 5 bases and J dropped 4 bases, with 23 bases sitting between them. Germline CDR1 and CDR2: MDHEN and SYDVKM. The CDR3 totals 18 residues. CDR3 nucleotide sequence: TGTGCCAGCAGTACTCTTCGCCTCGGACGGAGGAATAATGAAAAACTGTTTTTT. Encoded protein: CASSTLRLGRRNNEKLFF.

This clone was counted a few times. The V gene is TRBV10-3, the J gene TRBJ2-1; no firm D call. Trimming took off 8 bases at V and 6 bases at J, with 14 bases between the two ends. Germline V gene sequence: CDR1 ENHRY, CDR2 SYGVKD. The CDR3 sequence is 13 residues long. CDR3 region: CAIGLALGNEQFF. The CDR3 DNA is TGTGCCATCGGCCTGGCCCTCGGCAATGAGCAGTTCTTC.

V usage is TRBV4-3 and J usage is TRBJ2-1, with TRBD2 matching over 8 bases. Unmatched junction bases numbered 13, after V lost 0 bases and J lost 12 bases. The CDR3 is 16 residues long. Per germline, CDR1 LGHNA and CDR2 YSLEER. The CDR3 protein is CASSQDGAGGVIGQFF. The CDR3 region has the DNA TGCGCCAGCAGCCAAGATGGCGCGGGAGGAGTTATCGGGCAGTTCTTC.

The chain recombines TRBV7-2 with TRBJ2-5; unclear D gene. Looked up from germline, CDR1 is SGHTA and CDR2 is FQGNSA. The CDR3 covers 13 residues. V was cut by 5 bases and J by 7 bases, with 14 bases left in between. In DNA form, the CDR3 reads TGTGCCAGCAGCCACCCGCTGGAGAGGACCCAGTACTTC. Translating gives CASSHPLERTQYF.

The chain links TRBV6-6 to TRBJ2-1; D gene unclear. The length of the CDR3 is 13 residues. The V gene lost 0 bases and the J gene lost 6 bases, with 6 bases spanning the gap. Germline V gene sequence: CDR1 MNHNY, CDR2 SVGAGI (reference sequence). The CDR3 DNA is TGTGCCAGCAGTTACTCGATTGCCAATGAGCAGTTCTTC. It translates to CASSYSIANEQFF.

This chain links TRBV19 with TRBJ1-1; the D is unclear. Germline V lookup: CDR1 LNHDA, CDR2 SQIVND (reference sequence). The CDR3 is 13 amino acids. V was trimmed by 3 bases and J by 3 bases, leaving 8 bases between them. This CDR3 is CASSMAAYTEAFF. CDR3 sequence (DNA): TGTGCCAGTAGTATGGCAGCCTACACTGAAGCTTTCTTT.

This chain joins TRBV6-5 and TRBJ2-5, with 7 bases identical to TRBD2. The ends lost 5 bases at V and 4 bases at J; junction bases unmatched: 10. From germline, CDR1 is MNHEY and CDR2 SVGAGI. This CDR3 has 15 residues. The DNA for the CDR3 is TGTGCCAGCAGTCAGGCAGCGGGGTATGGAGAGACCCAGTACTTC. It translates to CASSQAAGYGETQYF.